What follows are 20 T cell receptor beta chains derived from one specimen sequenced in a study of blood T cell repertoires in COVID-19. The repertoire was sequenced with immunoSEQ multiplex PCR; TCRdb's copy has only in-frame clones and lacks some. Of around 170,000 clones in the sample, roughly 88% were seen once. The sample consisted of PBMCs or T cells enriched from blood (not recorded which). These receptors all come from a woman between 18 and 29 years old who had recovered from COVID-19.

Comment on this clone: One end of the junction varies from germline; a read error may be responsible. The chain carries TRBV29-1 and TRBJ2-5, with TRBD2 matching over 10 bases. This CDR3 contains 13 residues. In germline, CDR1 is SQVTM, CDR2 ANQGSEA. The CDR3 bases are TGCAGCGTCGAAGCGGGGGGGCGGGAGACCCAGTACTTC. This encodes CSVEAGGRETQYF.

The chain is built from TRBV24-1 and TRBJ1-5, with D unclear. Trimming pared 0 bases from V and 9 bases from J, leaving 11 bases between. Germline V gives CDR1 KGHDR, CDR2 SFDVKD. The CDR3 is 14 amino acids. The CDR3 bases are TGTGCCACCAGTGATTTGGGAGGTCTGGGGCCCCAGCATTTT. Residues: CATSDLGGLGPQHF.

CDR3 sequence (DNA): TGCGCCAGCAGCTTGGTATTAGCCGGAGTCCCTCATACGCAGTATTTT. As protein: CASSLVLAGVPHTQYF. The V gene is TRBV5-1, the J gene TRBJ2-3; unclear D gene. CDR3 length equals 16 residues. Germline lookup yields CDR1 SGHRS and CDR2 YFSETQ. V dropped 0 bases and J dropped 7 bases, with 18 bases sitting between them.

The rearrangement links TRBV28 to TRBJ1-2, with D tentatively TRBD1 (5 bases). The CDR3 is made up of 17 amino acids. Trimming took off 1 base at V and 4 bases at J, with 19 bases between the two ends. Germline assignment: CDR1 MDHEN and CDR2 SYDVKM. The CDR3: CASSLSLPGGAGYGYTF. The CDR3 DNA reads TGTGCCAGCAGTTTATCCCTTCCGGGAGGGGCAGGCTATGGCTACACCTTC.

The CDR3 coding sequence is TGTGCCAGTAGTTTTCCCGGGACAGGAAAAAAACTGTTTTTT. Its translation: CASSFPGTGKKLFF. The chain has TRBV19 and TRBJ1-4; 8 bases line up with TRBD1. Per germline, CDR1 LNHDA and CDR2 SQIVND (reference sequence). The V gene end was trimmed by 5 bases and the J gene end by 9 bases; junction bases not matched to a gene: 8. The CDR3 spans 14 residues.

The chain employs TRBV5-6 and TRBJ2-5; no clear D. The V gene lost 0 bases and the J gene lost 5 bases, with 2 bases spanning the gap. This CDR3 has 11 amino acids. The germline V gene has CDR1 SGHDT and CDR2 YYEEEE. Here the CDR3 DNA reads TGTGCCAGCAGCTTGGCTGAGACCCAGTACTTC. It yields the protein CASSLAETQYF.

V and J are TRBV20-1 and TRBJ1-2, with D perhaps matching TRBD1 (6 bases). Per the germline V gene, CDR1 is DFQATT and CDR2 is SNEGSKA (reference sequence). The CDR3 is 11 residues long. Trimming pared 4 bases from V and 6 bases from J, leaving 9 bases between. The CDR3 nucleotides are TGCAGTGCTACCCACAGGGATGGCTACACCTTC. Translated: CSATHRDGYTF.

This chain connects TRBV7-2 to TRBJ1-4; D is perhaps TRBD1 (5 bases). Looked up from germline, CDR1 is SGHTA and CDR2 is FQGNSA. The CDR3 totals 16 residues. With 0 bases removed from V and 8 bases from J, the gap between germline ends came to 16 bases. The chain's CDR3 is CASSLAGGAAREKLFF. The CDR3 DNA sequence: TGTGCCAGCAGCTTAGCCGGGGGTGCGGCCCGCGAAAAACTGTTTTTT.

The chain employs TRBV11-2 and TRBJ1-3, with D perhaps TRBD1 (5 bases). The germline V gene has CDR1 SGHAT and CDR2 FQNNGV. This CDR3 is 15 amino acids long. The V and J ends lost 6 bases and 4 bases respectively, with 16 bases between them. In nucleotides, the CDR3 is TGTGCCAGCAGTTTCCGGTTGGGGCCCGGAAACACCATATATTTT. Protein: CASSFRLGPGNTIYF.

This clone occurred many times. The CDR3, as DNA: TGTGCCAGCAGCCGACAGGGGGCGATGAACACTGAAGCTTTCTTT. This gives the protein CASSRQGAMNTEAFF. This sequence joins TRBV4-2 and TRBJ1-1; TRBD1 matches 10 bases. The germline CDR1 and CDR2 sequences are LGHNA and YNFKEQ. The CDR3 covers 15 residues. The V segment lost 4 bases and the J segment 0 bases; nucleotides outside the gene matches: 2.

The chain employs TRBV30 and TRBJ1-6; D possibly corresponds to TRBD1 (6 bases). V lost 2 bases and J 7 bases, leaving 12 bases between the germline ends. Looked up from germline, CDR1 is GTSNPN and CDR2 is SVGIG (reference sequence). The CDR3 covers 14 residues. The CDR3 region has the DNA TGTGCCTGGAGTACAGGGAGGGGAAATTCACCCCTCCACTTT. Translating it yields CAWSTGRGNSPLHF.

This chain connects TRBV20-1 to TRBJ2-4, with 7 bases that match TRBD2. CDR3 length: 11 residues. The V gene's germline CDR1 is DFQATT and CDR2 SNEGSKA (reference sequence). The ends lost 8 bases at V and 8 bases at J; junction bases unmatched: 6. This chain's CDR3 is CSQGAGDIQYF. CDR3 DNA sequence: TGCAGTCAAGGGGCGGGAGACATTCAGTACTTC.

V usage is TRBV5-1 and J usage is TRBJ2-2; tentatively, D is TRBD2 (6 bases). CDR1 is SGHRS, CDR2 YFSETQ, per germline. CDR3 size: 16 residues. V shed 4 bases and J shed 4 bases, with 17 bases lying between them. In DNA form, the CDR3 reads TGCGCCAGCAGCCCCCGGGCCCTCGGGGGCACCGGGGAGCTGTTTTTT. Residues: CASSPRALGGTGELFF.

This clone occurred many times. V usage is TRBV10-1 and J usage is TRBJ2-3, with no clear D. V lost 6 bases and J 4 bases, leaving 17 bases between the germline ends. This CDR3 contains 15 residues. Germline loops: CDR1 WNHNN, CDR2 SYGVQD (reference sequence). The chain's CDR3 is CASSEARIESDTQYF. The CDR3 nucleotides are TGCGCCAGCAGCGAGGCGCGTATCGAGTCAGATACGCAGTATTTT.

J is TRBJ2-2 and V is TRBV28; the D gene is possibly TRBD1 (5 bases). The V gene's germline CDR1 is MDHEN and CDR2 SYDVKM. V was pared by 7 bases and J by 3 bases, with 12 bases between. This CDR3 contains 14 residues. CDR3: CASKGQVHTGELFF. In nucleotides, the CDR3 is TGTGCCAGCAAGGGGCAGGTTCACACCGGGGAGCTGTTTTTT. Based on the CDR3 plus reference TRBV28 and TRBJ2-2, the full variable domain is DVKVTQSSRYLVKRTGEKVFLECVQDMDHENMFWYRQDPGLGLRLIYFSYDVKMKEKGDIPEGYSVSREKKERFSLILESASTNQTSMYLCASKGQVHTGELFFGEGSRLTVL.

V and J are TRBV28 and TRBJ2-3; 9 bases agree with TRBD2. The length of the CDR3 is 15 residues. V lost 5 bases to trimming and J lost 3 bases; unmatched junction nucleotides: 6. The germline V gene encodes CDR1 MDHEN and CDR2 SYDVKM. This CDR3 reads CASSGAGGLTDTQYF. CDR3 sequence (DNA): TGTGCCAGCAGTGGAGCGGGGGGCCTTACAGATACGCAGTATTTT.

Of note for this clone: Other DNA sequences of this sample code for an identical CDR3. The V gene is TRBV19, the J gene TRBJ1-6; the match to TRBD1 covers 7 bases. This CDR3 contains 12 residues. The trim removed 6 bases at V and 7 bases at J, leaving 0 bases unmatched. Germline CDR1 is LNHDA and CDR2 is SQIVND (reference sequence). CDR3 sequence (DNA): TGTGCCAGTAGGACAGGGAATTCACCCCTCCACTTT. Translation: CASRTGNSPLHF.

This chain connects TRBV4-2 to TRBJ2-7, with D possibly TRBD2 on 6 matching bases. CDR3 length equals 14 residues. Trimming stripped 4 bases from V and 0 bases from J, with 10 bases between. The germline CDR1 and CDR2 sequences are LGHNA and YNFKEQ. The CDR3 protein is CASSRTTSSYEQYF. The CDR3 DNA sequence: TGTGCCAGCAGCCGCACGACTAGCTCCTACGAGCAGTACTTC.

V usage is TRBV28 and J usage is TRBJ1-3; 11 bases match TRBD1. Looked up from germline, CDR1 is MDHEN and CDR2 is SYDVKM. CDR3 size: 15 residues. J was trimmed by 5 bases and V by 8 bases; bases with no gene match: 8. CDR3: CASGGQGARRNTIYF. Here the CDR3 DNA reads TGTGCCAGCGGAGGACAGGGGGCGCGTAGAAACACCATATATTTT.

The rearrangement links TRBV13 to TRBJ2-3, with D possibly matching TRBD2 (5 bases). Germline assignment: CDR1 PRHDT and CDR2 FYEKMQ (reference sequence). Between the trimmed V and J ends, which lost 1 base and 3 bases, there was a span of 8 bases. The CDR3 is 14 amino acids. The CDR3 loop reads CASSLDGITDTQYF. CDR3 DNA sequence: TGTGCCAGCAGCTTAGACGGGATTACAGATACGCAGTATTTT.